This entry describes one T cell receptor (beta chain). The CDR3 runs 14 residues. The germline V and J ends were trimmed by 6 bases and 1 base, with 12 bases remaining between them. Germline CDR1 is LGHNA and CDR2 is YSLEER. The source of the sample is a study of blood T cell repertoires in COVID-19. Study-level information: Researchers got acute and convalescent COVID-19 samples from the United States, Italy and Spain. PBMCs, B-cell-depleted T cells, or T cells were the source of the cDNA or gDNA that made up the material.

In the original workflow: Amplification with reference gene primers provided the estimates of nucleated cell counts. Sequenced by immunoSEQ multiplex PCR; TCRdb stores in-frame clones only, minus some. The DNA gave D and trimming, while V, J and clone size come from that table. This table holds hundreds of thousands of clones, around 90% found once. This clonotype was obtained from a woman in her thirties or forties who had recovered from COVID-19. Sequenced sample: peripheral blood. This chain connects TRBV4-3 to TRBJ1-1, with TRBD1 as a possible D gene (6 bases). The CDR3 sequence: CASRGGRTNTEAFF. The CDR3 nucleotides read TGCGCCAGCAGGGGGGGGCGGACGAACACTGAAGCTTTCTTT.